The entry that follows covers one T cell receptor beta chain sequence. Its antigen is as yet unknown. Trimming pared 1 base from V and 6 bases from J, leaving 4 bases between. Germline V gene data show CDR1 as MNHNS and CDR2 as SASEGT. This CDR3 region has 11 residues. Some clones are missing from TCRdb's copy, which holds only in-frame ones; the method was immunoSEQ multiplex PCR. The sample holds 150,000 to 200,000 clones, around 92% seen once. These data originate in a study of T cell responses to AZD1222 COVID-19 vaccine. Whole-study results and caveats: Spike-wide coverage was observed for vaccine-associated CD4 TCRs, with dominant responses at 160-218 and 743-854. Mostly white British, mostly female donors; authors suggested clonal diversity may be underestimated.

The TCR comes from an adult in good health. The V gene is TRBV6-1, the J gene TRBJ2-7; D is unclear. Sequenced here: peripheral blood, sampled on day 0 of AZD1222 vaccination. The CDR3 here is CASSEVSEQYF. CDR3 nucleotides: TGTGCCAGCAGTGAAGTGAGCGAGCAGTACTTC.